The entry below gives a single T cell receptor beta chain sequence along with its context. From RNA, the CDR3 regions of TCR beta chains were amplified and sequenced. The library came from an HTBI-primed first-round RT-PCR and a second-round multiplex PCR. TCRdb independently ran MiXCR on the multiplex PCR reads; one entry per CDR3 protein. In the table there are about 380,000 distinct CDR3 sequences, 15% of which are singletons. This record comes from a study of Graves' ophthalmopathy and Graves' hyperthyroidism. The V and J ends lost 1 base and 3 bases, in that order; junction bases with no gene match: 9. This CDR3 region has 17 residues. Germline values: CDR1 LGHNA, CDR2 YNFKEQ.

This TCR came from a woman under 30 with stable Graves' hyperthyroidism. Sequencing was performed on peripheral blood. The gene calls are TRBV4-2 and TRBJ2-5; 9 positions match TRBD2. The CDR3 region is CASSQGRLASGEETQYF. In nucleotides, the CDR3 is TGTGCCAGCAGCCAAGGACGGTTGGCTAGCGGGGAAGAGACCCAGTACTTC.